This TCR beta chain comes out of a study of PD-1 blockade in classical Hodgkin lymphoma. The method was immunoSEQ multiplex PCR; TCRdb's version includes in-frame clones alone and lacks a portion of them. The table shows some 26,000 clones, with around 80% occurring only once. CDR3 size: 16 residues. Trimming cost V 5 bases and J 4 bases; bases outside gene matches: 10. The germline gives CDR1 SGHAT, CDR2 FQNNGV. Notes on this clone: What it binds is unknown.

Study-wide results and limits: Patients excluded were those beginning nivolumab under 1 year after ASCT.

Time point specified: cycle 4 day 1 (C4D1), after five to seven weeks of nivolumab. Relapses following autologous stem cell transplantation were seen in all patients, with brentuximab vedotin exposure varying. The authors purified CD4+ T cells from thawed PBMCs by magnetic negative selection. Complete response, partial response or progressive disease made up the best responses. The chain recombines TRBV11-2 with TRBJ2-1; TRBD1 matches at 8 bases. The TCR was taken from a human donor with classical Hodgkin lymphoma. This specimen consisted of CD4+ T cells from blood, obtained before the fourth cycle of nivolumab. The CDR3 sequence is CASSPSAGGPYNEQFF. CDR3 sequence (DNA): TGTGCCAGCAGCCCTTCGGCAGGGGGCCCTTACAATGAGCAGTTCTTC.